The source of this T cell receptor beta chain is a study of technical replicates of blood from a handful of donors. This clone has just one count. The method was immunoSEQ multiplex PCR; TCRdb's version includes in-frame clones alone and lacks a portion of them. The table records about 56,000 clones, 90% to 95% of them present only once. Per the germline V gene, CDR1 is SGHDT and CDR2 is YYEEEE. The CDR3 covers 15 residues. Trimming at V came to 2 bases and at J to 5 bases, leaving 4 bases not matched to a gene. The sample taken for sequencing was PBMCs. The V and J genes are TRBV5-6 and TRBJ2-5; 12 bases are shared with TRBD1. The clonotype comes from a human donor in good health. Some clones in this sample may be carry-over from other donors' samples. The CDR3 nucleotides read TGTGCCAGCAGCTTTGGGACAGGGGGCAGGGAGACCCAGTACTTC. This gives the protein CASSFGTGGRETQYF.